The sequence of this TCR beta chain was determined in a study of CD8+ T cells in alopecia areata listed by TCRdb under 2018. Turning to the overall study: The treated patients took part in an open-label pilot trial in which moderate-to-severe alopecia areata was treated with oral tofacitinib at 5 to 10 mg twice daily. Disease severity in treated patients was measured with the SALT score, which quantifies the percentage of affected scalp surface area. Human TCRbeta sequencing covered scalp tissue and sorted CD4+ and CD8+ peripheral blood T cells from patchy and totalis/universalis alopecia areata patients and healthy controls. In both human patients and the C3H/HeJ mouse model, the study applied high-throughput TCRbeta sequencing to look at T cell clonal expansion in alopecia areata. immunoSEQ multiplex PCR using 35 Vbeta forward primers and 13 Jbeta reverse primers was used to amplify TCRbeta CDR3 regions. Scalp clonality was compared among normal scalp (n=4), patchy alopecia areata scalp (n=8), and alopecia totalis/universalis scalp (n=8). Tofacitinib was given for 6 to 18 months, followed by 6 months of follow-up off drug to assess delayed response and recurrence. RNA was obtained with the PAXgene miRNA kit for fixed scalp, the miRNeasy kit for PBMCs, and the RNeasy kit for mouse skin. Patients on tofacitinib were biopsied at baseline and after 4 and 24 weeks of treatment, and several of the patients also had a later scalp biopsy. What the research found in general, with its limitations: Lesional scalp, especially in alopecia totalis/universalis, showed higher clonality and more expanded CD8+ clones than normal scalp, suggesting antigenic drive. Unlike mouse skin, where gammadelta T cells dominate, normal human skin contains resident alphabeta T cells that get sequenced too, which complicates analysis of the scalp TCR repertoire. With tofacitinib, both scalp clonality and the number of expanded CD8+ clones among the top 100 scalp clones went down significantly. Because the treated cohort was small and had only one nonresponder, larger studies are needed to examine links between baseline CD8+ expansion and response. Compared with mice, TCR sequences shared between patients were less clear, possibly partly because of HLA diversity across the patient population. Many expanded lesional clones persisted in scalp and blood during tofacitinib treatment, which may partly explain relapse after stopping treatment.

The meaning of the sample's time point label: 24 weeks on oral tofacitinib. The treatment or condition tag for this specimen amounts to: oral pan-JAK inhibitor, 5-10 mg twice daily. Peripheral blood and lesional scalp punch biopsies were obtained from patients with alopecia areata. PBMCs were isolated by density centrifugation and stained for CD3, CD4 and CD8, after which CD4+ and CD8+ T cells were sorted on a FACSAria. Receptor amplification or capture employed the immunoSEQ multiplex PCR assay. RNA was extracted from all samples and reverse transcribed into cDNA as template for TCR sequencing. First-strand cDNA was synthesized with SuperScript III using a 2:1 mix of oligo-dT and random hexamers. A synthetic immune receptor repertoire was used to measure amplification bias, and any remaining bias was corrected computationally. The study's processing was this. Raw reads were preprocessed to remove errors, and CDR3 was defined by IMGT conventions from the conserved cysteine to phenylalanine. Clonality was computed by normalizing Shannon entropy by log2 of the number of productive unique TCRs and subtracting the result from 1. Whether each scalp clone was CD4 or CD8 was inferred by checking scalp TCRbeta sequences against the CD4 and CD8 repertoires from sorted blood. Not all clones reach the TCRdb copy of this immuneACCESS table, which keeps in-frame sequences only. Checked studies attribute under half of the gap to unresolved V genes and leave the rest unexplained. V, J and clone size were drawn from that table, and D and trimming were deduced from the DNA. This sample has some 95,000 clones in its table, and 44% of those were observed once. 18% of the sample rests with the top ten.

In its sample, this clone was seen a few times. Its target antigen remains unknown. Per-nucleotide qualities are absent, and no much larger clonotype sits a single base away. From the cysteine through the phenylalanine, the CDR3 covers 14 amino acids. The entry retains the CDR3 DNA only, 42 bases that are in frame from base 1. V is shortened by 7 bases, J by 3 bases, and the region joining them spans 13 bases. CDR1 SEHNR and CDR2 FQNEAQ were looked up in the germline V gene (reference sequence). This sequence was found in a human donor with alopecia areata. The sequencing used CD8+ T cells sorted from blood, collected at week 24, from a patient treated with tofacitinib. The chain employs TRBV7-9 and TRBJ2-1; too little of a D gene remains to name it. The CDR3 protein: CASNSPADYNEQFF. DNA sequence: TGTGCCAGCAACTCTCCAGCTGACTACAATGAGCAGTTCTTC.